Listed below are T cell receptor beta chains from one sample, sequenced in a study of blood T cell repertoires in COVID-19. The table came from immunoSEQ multiplex PCR; TCRdb's copy has only in-frame clones and leaves some out. The data show about 88,000 clones, with 70% to 85% seen just once and just under 25% held by the top ten. Sequencing was carried out using peripheral blood. These receptor sequences come from a woman aged 55-69 years in a cohort sampled during active or convalescent COVID-19. Each CDR3 is given with its conserved first and last residue. Fields, in order: D gene, V gene, clone size, J gene, CDR3 DNA, CDR3 protein. A D gene is named only where the DNA matches it firmly. Rows give clone size only sometimes, using once, few, many, or a class for an expanded clone.

D: TRBD2
V: TRBV18
size: NA
J: TRBJ2-7
DNA: TGTGCCAGCTCACCAGGACTAGCGGTGAACTCCTACGAGCAGTACTTC
CDR3: CASSPGLAVNSYEQYF

D: TRBD1
V: TRBV19
size: few
J: TRBJ1-1
DNA: TGTGCCAGTAGTATGGGGCAGGGGGCGCCTGGTGGTGAAGCTTTCTTT
CDR3: CASSMGQGAPGGEAFF

D: NA
V: TRBV7-2
size: NA
J: TRBJ1-4
DNA: TGTGCCAGCAGCGTAAACAGGGCGTTTCGGGAAAAACTGTTTTTT
CDR3: CASSVNRAFREKLFF

D: TRBD1
V: TRBV27
size: few
J: TRBJ1-5
DNA: TGTGCCAGCAGTTTCAAAACAGGGGGTGTCGCGCCCCAGCATTTT
CDR3: CASSFKTGGVAPQHF

D: TRBD2
V: TRBV3-1/TRBV3-2
size: few
J: TRBJ2-7
DNA: TGTGCCAGCAGCCAAGCGGGGCGGGGGGGCCAAGCCGAGCAGTACTTC
CDR3: CASSQAGRGGQAEQYF

D: NA
V: TRBV18
size: NA
J: TRBJ2-3
DNA: TGTGCCAGCTCACCTTTAGAGTATACGCAGTATTTT
CDR3: CASSPLEYTQYF

D: TRBD1
V: TRBV6-2/TRBV6-3
size: NA
J: TRBJ1-5
DNA: TGTGCCAGCAGTCCGAGGACAGGGCCATATAGCAATCAGCCCCAGCATTTT
CDR3: CASSPRTGPYSNQPQHF

D: TRBD1
V: TRBV5-4
size: NA
J: TRBJ1-3
DNA: TGTGCCAGCAGCTTGGGGCTTATCGGGAACGGGGGGACAGGGATGAACACCATATATTTT
CDR3: CASSLGLIGNGGTGMNTIYF

D: NA
V: TRBV7-9
size: NA
J: TRBJ1-3
DNA: TGTGCCAGCAGCCCCCTCGCGGGGACTGGAAACACCATATATTTT
CDR3: CASSPLAGTGNTIYF

D: TRBD1
V: TRBV7-2
size: NA
J: TRBJ1-4
DNA: TGTGCCAGCAGCCACGGGACAGTTAATGAAAAACTGTTTTTT
CDR3: CASSHGTVNEKLFF

D: NA
V: TRBV9
size: NA
J: TRBJ1-2
DNA: TGTGCCAGCAGCCCCGAGGGAGGGACCTACTATGGCTACACCTTC
CDR3: CASSPEGGTYYGYTF

D: NA
V: TRBV27
size: NA
J: TRBJ2-1
DNA: TGTGCCAGCAGTTCCGTCGGCCCGGCGGGGTTAAGGAATGAGCAGTTCTTC
CDR3: CASSSVGPAGLRNEQFF

D: NA
V: TRBV30
size: few
J: TRBJ1-5
DNA: TGTGCCTGGAGTGTACCCCTTGGGGGGGCGGCCAGTCAGCCCCAGCATTTT
CDR3: CAWSVPLGGAASQPQHF

D: NA
V: TRBV20-1
size: NA
J: TRBJ2-7
DNA: TGCAGTGCTAGTTTCGACGAGCAGTACTTC
CDR3: CSASFDEQYF

D: NA
V: TRBV6-2/TRBV6-3
size: NA
J: TRBJ1-1
DNA: TGTGCCAGCAGTTACGGGGGCTACACTGAAGCTTTCTTT
CDR3: CASSYGGYTEAFF

D: NA
V: TRBV21-1
size: NA
J: TRBJ1-5
DNA: TGTGCCAGCAGCAAAGGGGAGGGGGGTGGCAATCAGCCCCAGCATTTT
CDR3: CASSKGEGGGNQPQHF

D: NA
V: TRBV14
size: few
J: TRBJ2-3
DNA: TGTGCCAGCAGCCAAGATCTCAGGGGGGCCTTTGATACGCAGTATTTT
CDR3: CASSQDLRGAFDTQYF

D: NA
V: TRBV30
size: NA
J: TRBJ1-2
DNA: TGTGCCTGGATAAAGGACGAAGAAGGGGATGGCTACACCTTC
CDR3: CAWIKDEEGDGYTF

D: TRBD1
V: TRBV5-1
size: NA
J: TRBJ2-2
DNA: TGCGCCAGCAGCCCCCTGGGACAGGGGAACACCGGGGAGCTGTTTTTT
CDR3: CASSPLGQGNTGELFF

D: NA
V: TRBV4-2
size: NA
J: TRBJ1-2
DNA: TGTGCCAGCAGCCAATCCACGTCGGTGAACTATGGCTACACCTTC
CDR3: CASSQSTSVNYGYTF

D: TRBD2
V: TRBV5-1
size: NA
J: TRBJ2-5
DNA: TGCGCCAGCAGCGCTGGGGCGGGGGTAGTGAAGACCCAGTACTTC
CDR3: CASSAGAGVVKTQYF

D: TRBD1
V: TRBV7-3
size: NA
J: TRBJ1-2
DNA: TGTGCCAGCAGCCGGACAGGGGGCATGGGTAACTATGGCTACACCTTC
CDR3: CASSRTGGMGNYGYTF

D: TRBD1
V: TRBV5-1
size: NA
J: TRBJ1-2
DNA: TGCGCCAGCAGCCCAGACAGGGCCAACGGCTACACCTTC
CDR3: CASSPDRANGYTF

D: TRBD2
V: TRBV6-4
size: NA
J: TRBJ2-3
DNA: TGTGCCAGCAGTGCCCAAGGCGGGGGAGGCTTCGGGAGAGATACGCAGTATTTT
CDR3: CASSAQGGGGFGRDTQYF

D: NA
V: TRBV28
size: NA
J: TRBJ1-4
DNA: TGTGCCAGCACGTCAGCCCCGGGAAAACTGTTTTTT
CDR3: CASTSAPGKLFF

D: NA
V: TRBV28
size: NA
J: TRBJ1-3
DNA: TGTGCCAGCACGGAAGGGGGACAACTCTCTGGAAACACCATATATTTT
CDR3: CASTEGGQLSGNTIYF

D: NA
V: TRBV28
size: NA
J: TRBJ2-3
DNA: TGTGCCAGCAGTCTCACCCAGGTTTCTAGCACAGATACGCAGTATTTT
CDR3: CASSLTQVSSTDTQYF

D: NA
V: TRBV12-3/TRBV12-4
size: few
J: TRBJ1-5
DNA: TGTGCCAGCACCGCCGACAGCAGGCAGCCCCAGCATTTT
CDR3: CASTADSRQPQHF

D: NA
V: TRBV28
size: NA
J: TRBJ1-6
DNA: TGTGCCAGCAGTTTAAGGGGCGTGGGGGGAAATAATTCACCCCTCCACTTT
CDR3: CASSLRGVGGNNSPLHF

D: NA
V: TRBV25-1
size: NA
J: TRBJ2-3
DNA: TGTGCCAGCAGTTCCTACTCCTCAGGGTACACAGATACGCAGTATTTT
CDR3: CASSSYSSGYTDTQYF

D: NA
V: TRBV28
size: NA
J: TRBJ2-5
DNA: TGTGCCAGCAGTTTTGTCAGGGCGAGAGGAGAGACCCAGTACTTC
CDR3: CASSFVRARGETQYF

D: TRBD1
V: TRBV4-3
size: NA
J: TRBJ1-2
DNA: TGCGCCAGCAGACAGGGGGCTTGGGGCTACACCTTC
CDR3: CASRQGAWGYTF

D: NA
V: TRBV5-6
size: once
J: TRBJ2-7
DNA: TGTGCCAGCAGCTTATCGGTCTATTTCCTCTCCTACGAGCAGTACTTC
CDR3: CASSLSVYFLSYEQYF

D: TRBD1
V: TRBV2
size: many
J: TRBJ2-2
DNA: TGTGCCAGCAGCCGCCGGGGGGACAGGGGGCTTGGCGGGGAGCTGTTTTTT
CDR3: CASSRRGDRGLGGELFF

D: TRBD2
V: TRBV27
size: NA
J: TRBJ2-5
DNA: TGTGCCAGCCCAAAGCGGGGGGGAATCCTGGAGACCCAGTACTTC
CDR3: CASPKRGGILETQYF

D: NA
V: TRBV3-1/TRBV3-2
size: NA
J: TRBJ2-3
DNA: TGTGCCAGCAGCCAAGGGGGGCATAGCACAGATACGCAGTATTTT
CDR3: CASSQGGHSTDTQYF

D: NA
V: TRBV7-9
size: many
J: TRBJ2-1
DNA: TGTGCCAGCAGCCTTAGAGAGAATGAGCAGTTCTTC
CDR3: CASSLRENEQFF

D: TRBD1
V: TRBV27
size: NA
J: TRBJ1-2
DNA: TGTGCCAGCAGCCGGGACAGGTTTTATGGCTACACCTTC
CDR3: CASSRDRFYGYTF

D: TRBD1
V: TRBV7-9
size: NA
J: TRBJ1-1
DNA: TGTGCCAGCAGCTTAGGCTCCACAGGGGGGAACACTGAAGCTTTCTTT
CDR3: CASSLGSTGGNTEAFF

D: TRBD1
V: TRBV30
size: NA
J: TRBJ2-3
DNA: TGTGCCTGGAGGCGACAGGGCGATGGTGATACGCAGTATTTT
CDR3: CAWRRQGDGDTQYF

D: NA
V: TRBV19
size: few
J: TRBJ2-2
DNA: TGTGCCAGTAGTATAGAGCGGGGAGCCGGGGAGCTGTTTTTT
CDR3: CASSIERGAGELFF

D: TRBD2
V: TRBV7-3
size: few
J: TRBJ2-1
DNA: TGTGCCAGCAGCTTAGCCACTAGCGGGGGGCGTAATGAGCAGTTCTTC
CDR3: CASSLATSGGRNEQFF

D: NA
V: TRBV18
size: once
J: TRBJ2-3
DNA: TGTGCCAGCTCACCCGGGTTCAAGACGGGTAGCACAGATACGCAGTATTTT
CDR3: CASSPGFKTGSTDTQYF

D: TRBD1
V: TRBV7-7
size: NA
J: TRBJ2-1
DNA: TGTGCTAGCAGCTTAGTCGCCGGACAGGGGGCGAAGCAGTTCTTC
CDR3: CASSLVAGQGAKQFF

D: NA
V: TRBV28
size: NA
J: TRBJ2-3
DNA: TGTGCCAGCAGTTTACTCGGGGTGGCCACAGATACGCAGTATTTT
CDR3: CASSLLGVATDTQYF

D: NA
V: TRBV5-1
size: NA
J: TRBJ2-2
DNA: TGCGCCAGCCGCCGAATCGGGGGGCGGGCCGGGGAGCTGTTTTTT
CDR3: CASRRIGGRAGELFF

D: TRBD1
V: TRBV20-1
size: NA
J: TRBJ1-1
DNA: TGCAGTGCTAGTGTCCCTCTCCTCAGGGACAGGGAGAACACTGAAGCTTTCTTT
CDR3: CSASVPLLRDRENTEAFF

D: TRBD2
V: TRBV5-1
size: NA
J: TRBJ2-2
DNA: TGCGCCAGCGTACTAGCGGGGGGGCCGGGGACCGGGGAGCTGTTTTTT
CDR3: CASVLAGGPGTGELFF